This T cell receptor (beta chain) was recorded in a study of cytomegalovirus exposure and HLA in healthy donors. In the study overall: Assignment to the Caucasian-associated ancestry cluster applied to approximately 80% of the approximately 360 genotyped donors. Broader study findings: Donor immune exposure was known only as CMV serostatus.

The primer mix had 60 Vbeta and 13 Jbeta primers. Sequenced by immunoSEQ multiplex PCR; TCRdb stores in-frame clones only, minus some. This table holds more than 200,000 clones, over 75% found once. Note on this clone: No antigen is known for it.

This CDR3 comprises 23 residues. The TCR comes from a girl between 2 and 10 years old in good health and CMV-seronegative. Sequenced: PBMCs. The V and J genes are TRBV21-1 and TRBJ2-7; TRBD2 reflects the table's D call only, with no check against the DNA. TRBV21-1 is flagged as a pseudogene. The CDR3 here is CASSKWGDKNVDRVWGGHYEQYF. The CDR3 region has the DNA TGTGCCAGCAGCAAGTGGGGGGATAAAAATGTGGACCGGGTGTGGGGCGGGCACTACGAGCAGTACTTC.